Included here is one T cell receptor (beta chain) sequence, with context. Its antigen is not known. Some clones are missing from TCRdb's copy, which holds only in-frame ones; the method was immunoSEQ multiplex PCR. The profile shows over 25,000 clones, about 87% of them singletons. Trimming took 1 base from V and 5 from J, leaving 17 bases between them. The CDR3 has 16 residues. Germline V gives CDR1 PRHDT, CDR2 FYEKMQ (reference sequence). The entry originates in a study of lymphopenia after photon versus proton radiotherapy. Study results and limitations: Proton therapy kept repertoires fairly stable, unlike photons, which gained effector/memory cells. Authors raise, but do not show, better survival with proton therapy.

The input for sequencing was peripheral blood, taken from a patient treated with proton-based radiotherapy. The receptor's source is a woman aged 60-75 years with cholangiocarcinoma. Some clones in this sample may be carry-over from other donors' samples. The chain carries TRBV13 and TRBJ2-5; D assignment may be TRBD1 or TRBD2 (5 bases each). CDR3 sequence reads: CASSLETGPLRETQYF. CDR3 DNA: TGTGCCAGCAGCTTAGAAACGGGACCCCTACGGGAGACCCAGTACTTC.